The next 23 T cell receptor beta chains were all read from a single sample in a study of T cells in Graves' hyperthyroidism and ophthalmopathy. Amplified regions were TCR beta CDR3 sequences from RNA transcripts. The TCR CDR3 was amplified in a first-round RT-PCR using the HTBI primer set. TCRdb used MiXCR to reprocess the multiplex PCR reads, holding one entry per CDR3 protein. The repertoire holds 500,000 to 650,000 distinct CDR3 sequences, with 20% as singletons. Sequenced input: blood. The receptor source for this set is a man aged 35-49 years with Graves' ophthalmopathy.

This clonotype has only a few counts. The chain uses TRBV6-1 and TRBJ1-4; D is uncertain. V dropped 7 bases and J dropped 0 bases, with 15 bases sitting between them. Germline CDR1 and CDR2: MNHNS and SASEGT. The CDR3 sequence is 16 residues long. The CDR3 DNA sequence: TGTGCCAGCACCGAGAGGGCCCCTCCAACTAATGAAAAACTGTTTTTT. Protein sequence: CASTERAPPTNEKLFF.

Notes on this clonotype: Sequence at one end of the junction differs from germline and may be a read error. The V call is TRBV13, the J call TRBJ1-4; the D gene is possibly TRBD1 (6 bases). CDR3 length: 13 residues. Germline values: CDR1 PRHDT, CDR2 FYEKMQ (reference sequence). The CDR3 coding sequence is TGTGCCGGCAGTCGGGGAGGGGGTGAAAAACTGTTTTTT. Amino acid sequence: CAGSRGGGEKLFF.

In this sample, this clonotype turned up many times. V usage is TRBV24-1 and J usage is TRBJ2-3, with D perhaps assigned TRBD1 or TRBD2 (5 bases each). Germline V gene data show CDR1 as KGHDR and CDR2 as SFDVKD. CDR3 length equals 11 residues. V lost 9 bases, J lost 3 bases, and 6 bases lay in between. The DNA of the CDR3 is TGTGCCACCGGGGGAACAGATACGCAGTATTTT. This translates into CATGGTDTQYF.

The chain carries TRBV9 and TRBJ2-5; 11 bases fit TRBD2. Germline CDR1 is SGDLS and CDR2 is YYNGEE. V dropped 0 bases and J dropped 2; count of bases not matched to a gene: 18. The CDR3 is made up of 21 amino acids. The CDR3 region is CASSVDTSGGLLRPGQETQYF. The CDR3 DNA sequence: TGTGCCAGCAGCGTAGACACTAGCGGGGGCCTACTCCGCCCGGGACAAGAGACCCAGTACTTC.

As regards this clonotype: With a much larger clone just one base away, this may be a read error. The genes are TRBV11-3 and TRBJ2-3; TRBD1 agrees at 9 bases. The CDR3 has 15 amino acids. Germline trimming cut 3 bases from V and 0 bases from J; bases unmatched to any gene: 1. Germline V CDR1 and CDR2: SGHNT, YENEEA. Written as DNA, the CDR3 is TGTGCCAGCAGCTTCGGACAGGGGAGCACAGATACGCAGTATTTT. This gives the protein CASSFGQGSTDTQYF.

This clonotype was detected only a few times. The CDR3 region has the DNA TGTGCCACCCCGGGGGGGACACACGAGCAGTTCTTC. Protein sequence: CATPGGTHEQFF. The chain carries TRBV7-9 and TRBJ2-1; the match to TRBD2 covers 8 bases. The CDR3 runs to 12 residues. The junction had 9 bases not matched to a gene; V was cut back by 10 bases and J by 10 bases. CDR1 is SEHNR, CDR2 FQNEAQ, per germline (reference sequence). Looking up the rest from reference TRBV7-9 and TRBJ2-1 gives the full variable domain: DTGVSQNPRHKITKRGQNVTFRCDPISEHNRLYWYRQTLGQGPEFLTYFQNEAQLEKSRLLSDRFSAERPKGSFSTLEIQRTEQGDSAMYLCATPGGTHEQFFGPGTRLTVL.

The chain has TRBV9 and TRBJ1-6; TRBD1 is a possible D gene (6 bases). Germline CDR1 is SGDLS and CDR2 is YYNGEE. This CDR3 is 14 amino acids long. Trimming removed 3 bases from V and 10 bases from J, with 14 bases in between. The CDR3 loop is CASSAKQGNSPLHF. The CDR3 DNA reads TGTGCCAGCAGCGCAAAACAGGGTAACTCACCCCTCCACTTT.

The CDR3 loop is CASSLYQGRETQYF. The CDR3 DNA follows: TGTGCCAGCAGCTTATACCAGGGGAGAGAGACCCAGTACTTC. This chain uses TRBV7-6 with TRBJ2-5; possible D gene TRBD1, 6 bases. This CDR3 has 14 amino acids. The germline V and J ends were trimmed by 2 bases and 4 bases, with 11 bases remaining between them. Germline V gene data show CDR1 as SGHVS and CDR2 as FNYEAQ.

This clonotype was picked up a small number of times. The V and J genes are TRBV20-1 and TRBJ2-1; tentatively, D is TRBD1 (6 bases). Germline V CDR1 and CDR2: DFQATT, SNEGSKA (reference sequence). The V end was cut by 0 bases, the J end by 5 bases, with 17 bases between. This CDR3 is built from 16 residues. The CDR3 region is CSARDLYGAGDNEQFF. CDR3 coding DNA: TGCAGTGCTAGAGATCTTTATGGGGCAGGGGACAATGAGCAGTTCTTC.

The genes are TRBV28 and TRBJ2-2; TRBD2 agrees at 8 bases. Germline lookup yields CDR1 MDHEN and CDR2 SYDVKM. V shed 6 bases, J shed 7 bases, and the junction held 7 bases outside the gene matches. CDR3 length equals 14 residues. The CDR3 region has the DNA TGTGCCAGCAGGCCCGGGACTAGAAACGGGGAGCTGTTTTTT. Translated: CASRPGTRNGELFF. The variable domain in full, with the rest retrieved from reference TRBV28 and TRBJ2-2, is DVKVTQSSRYLVKRTGEKVFLECVQDMDHENMFWYRQDPGLGLRLIYFSYDVKMKEKGDIPEGYSVSREKKERFSLILESASTNQTSMYLCASRPGTRNGELFFGEGSRLTVL.

This clonotype was seen at least ten times. The J gene is TRBJ1-5, the V gene TRBV2; D possibly corresponds to TRBD1 (6 bases). This CDR3 contains 14 residues. V was shortened by 4 bases and J by 7 bases, with 14 bases between the two germline ends. Germline CDR1 and CDR2: SNHLY and FYNNEI. Here the CDR3 reads CASSVGGPRQPQHF. The DNA for the CDR3 is TGTGCCAGCAGTGTGGGGGGGCCTCGACAGCCCCAGCATTTT.

The DNA of the CDR3 is TGTGCCAGCAGCCGACCACAGGGGCACTACGAGCAGTACTTC. This encodes CASSRPQGHYEQYF. This sequence joins TRBV6-1 and TRBJ2-7; TRBD1 aligns across 7 bases. J was trimmed by 3 bases and V by 6 bases; bases with no gene match: 8. Germline values: CDR1 MNHNS, CDR2 SASEGT. CDR3 size: 14 residues.

This chain joins TRBV7-9 and TRBJ2-1, with TRBD1 matching over 9 bases. The CDR3 extends over 15 amino acids. The V segment lost 7 bases and the J segment 6 bases; nucleotides outside the gene matches: 10. From germline, CDR1 is SEHNR and CDR2 FQNEAQ (reference sequence). CDR3 coding DNA: TGTGCCAGCACCGGACAGGGGCAGGTTGGCAATGAGCAGTTCTTC. Protein sequence: CASTGQGQVGNEQFF.

This clonotype was observed at least ten times. The gene calls are TRBV18 and TRBJ2-3; TRBD1 is a possible D gene (6 bases). There are 13 residues in the CDR3. The germline V and J ends were trimmed by 6 bases and 4 bases, with 11 bases remaining between them. Germline CDR1 KGHSH, CDR2 LQKENI. CDR3 in amino acids: CASSGTKADTQYF. CDR3 bases: TGTGCCAGCTCCGGGACAAAAGCAGATACGCAGTATTTT.

This clonotype was counted ten times or more. This CDR3 is CASSLEGVLNYGYTF. CDR3 sequence (DNA): TGTGCCAGCAGTCTCGAAGGGGTGTTAAACTATGGCTACACCTTC. The V and J genes are TRBV12-3 or TRBV12-4 and TRBJ1-2, with a tentative D call TRBD1 (5 bases). The CDR3 extends over 15 amino acids. V was shortened by 5 bases and J by 2 bases, with 15 bases between the two germline ends.

In the case of this clonotype: At one boundary the junction diverges from the germline segment, which might be a read error. This rearrangement joins TRBV5-4 to TRBJ1-6, with D perhaps matching TRBD1 (5 bases). Germline assignment: CDR1 SGHNT and CDR2 YYREEE (reference sequence). The CDR3 runs to 14 residues. CDR3 sequence (DNA): TGTGCCAGCACCTCGGCAGGGAGTAATCCACCCCTCCACTTT. As protein: CASTSAGSNPPLHF.

Only one count was recorded for this clonotype. This chain uses TRBV19 with TRBJ1-5; a weak D match, TRBD1 (6 bases). Germline loops: CDR1 LNHDA, CDR2 SQIVND (reference sequence). Trimming stripped 1 base from V and 2 bases from J, with 12 bases between. CDR3 length: 16 residues. CDR3 in amino acids: CASSIVDGGGNQPQHF. Here the CDR3 DNA reads TGTGCCAGTAGTATAGTAGACGGGGGCGGCAATCAGCCCCAGCATTTT.

This clonotype was seen a few times. The V gene is TRBV24-1, the J gene TRBJ2-1; D is tentatively TRBD1 or TRBD2 (5 bases each). Germline V gene lookup returns CDR1 KGHDR and CDR2 SFDVKD. V shed 8 bases and J shed 8 bases, with 9 bases lying between them. The CDR3 contains 11 residues. Here the CDR3 DNA reads TGTGCCACCATGGGGGTGGATGAGCAGTTCTTC. Translating it yields CATMGVDEQFF.

The CDR3, as DNA: TGTGCCAGCAGAAAAGGACAGGTCAAGCAAGAGACCCAGTACTTC. As protein: CASRKGQVKQETQYF. The chain recombines TRBV27 with TRBJ2-5; 7 bases align to TRBD1. The CDR3 consists of 15 residues. Germline assignment: CDR1 MNHEY and CDR2 SMNVEV (reference sequence). V dropped 6 bases and J dropped 2; count of bases not matched to a gene: 9.

This clonotype has ten or more counts. The J gene is TRBJ2-5, the V gene TRBV28; the D call may be TRBD1 or TRBD2 (5 bases each). Germline V lookup: CDR1 MDHEN, CDR2 SYDVKM. This CDR3 spans 14 amino acids. The V and J ends lost 8 bases and 4 bases respectively, with 17 bases between them. The CDR3 sequence is CASWGQGAGETQYF. DNA of the CDR3: TGTGCCAGCTGGGGCCAAGGGGCGGGAGAGACCCAGTACTTC.

This clonotype was detected a few times. The rearrangement uses TRBV5-1 and TRBJ2-1; 11 positions agree with TRBD1. V was pared by 0 bases and J by 7 bases, with 3 bases of the junction left unmatched. Per germline, CDR1 SGHRS and CDR2 YFSETQ. CDR3 size: 15 residues. CDR3 residues: CASSLVGQGANEQFF. The DNA for the CDR3 is TGCGCCAGCAGCTTGGTAGGACAGGGGGCGAATGAGCAGTTCTTC.

This clonotype has more than one count but fewer than ten. The V and J genes are TRBV5-4 and TRBJ1-1; 9 bases are a match to TRBD1. Germline values: CDR1 SGHNT, CDR2 YYREEE (reference sequence). The J segment lost 11 bases and the V segment lost 2 bases, leaving 13 bases of the junction unmatched. The CDR3 has 15 residues. This CDR3 is CASSLNRGPTLLAFF. CDR3 nucleotide sequence: TGTGCCAGCAGCTTAAACAGGGGGCCCACCCTGCTGGCTTTCTTT.

CDR3 in amino acids: CASRSPGREYEQYF. In DNA, the CDR3 is TGTGCCAGCAGATCCCCCGGGAGAGAGTATGAGCAGTACTTC. The chain joins TRBV6-2 or TRBV6-3 to TRBJ2-7, with D possibly being TRBD2 (6 bases). V was shortened by 6 bases and J by 7 bases, with 19 bases between the two germline ends. Looked up from germline, CDR1 is MNHEY and CDR2 is SVGEGT. CDR3 length equals 14 residues.